This T cell receptor (beta chain) comes out of a study of OX40 agonist ivuxolimab in advanced cancers. Looking at the study overall: Partial responses occurred in Three dose-escalation patients, one with hepatocellular carcinoma and two with cutaneous melanoma. Notes on the study in general: Near-lowest levels of clonal expansion characterized partial responders at 0.1-3.0 mg/kg. Clonal expansion from baseline to week 6 occurred in both CD4+ and CD8+ T cells.

About this clone itself: What it binds is unknown.

Libraries were prepared by immunoSEQ multiplex PCR; TCRdb keeps only in-frame clonotypes and omits some of them. This sample's table reports over ten clones. With 4 bases removed from V and 0 bases from J, the gap between germline ends came to 12 bases. The CDR3 spans 15 residues. From germline, CDR1 is MDHEN and CDR2 SYDVKM. This material was obtained in a trial of the OX40 agonist ivuxolimab. The receptor was derived from an adult with an advanced solid tumor such as melanoma, head and neck, liver or kidney cancer. The chain employs TRBV28 and TRBJ1-1; D gene uncertain. CDR3 DNA: TGTGCCAGCAGTTCCCCAGGCGGGGTGAACACTGAAGCTTTCTTT. As protein: CASSSPGGVNTEAFF.